The T cell receptor beta chain described here comes from a study of T cell responses to AZD1222 COVID-19 vaccine. Second-dose schedules of about 4 or about 12 weeks were combined. Clones were sequenced by immunoSEQ multiplex PCR, and TCRdb holds only the in-frame ones, with some missing. The sample yields 150,000 to 200,000 clones, roughly 94% seen once. Turning to this clone: The antigen is unknown.

Looked up from germline, CDR1 is MNHEY and CDR2 is SVGEGT. The CDR3 is 15 amino acids. Trimming cost V 2 bases and J 5 bases, with 10 bases left between them. General observations from the study: Spike-specific TCRs gained breadth and depth after people received two AZD1222 doses.

The source is an adult who received the AZD1222 COVID-19 vaccine. This specimen was peripheral blood, taken 28 days after the second AZD1222 dose. The genes are TRBV6-2 or TRBV6-3 and TRBJ1-6, with D unresolved. The CDR3 bases are TGTGCCAGCAGTTACAGGGCAGTGAATAATTCACCCCTCCACTTT. It specifies CASSYRAVNNSPLHF.